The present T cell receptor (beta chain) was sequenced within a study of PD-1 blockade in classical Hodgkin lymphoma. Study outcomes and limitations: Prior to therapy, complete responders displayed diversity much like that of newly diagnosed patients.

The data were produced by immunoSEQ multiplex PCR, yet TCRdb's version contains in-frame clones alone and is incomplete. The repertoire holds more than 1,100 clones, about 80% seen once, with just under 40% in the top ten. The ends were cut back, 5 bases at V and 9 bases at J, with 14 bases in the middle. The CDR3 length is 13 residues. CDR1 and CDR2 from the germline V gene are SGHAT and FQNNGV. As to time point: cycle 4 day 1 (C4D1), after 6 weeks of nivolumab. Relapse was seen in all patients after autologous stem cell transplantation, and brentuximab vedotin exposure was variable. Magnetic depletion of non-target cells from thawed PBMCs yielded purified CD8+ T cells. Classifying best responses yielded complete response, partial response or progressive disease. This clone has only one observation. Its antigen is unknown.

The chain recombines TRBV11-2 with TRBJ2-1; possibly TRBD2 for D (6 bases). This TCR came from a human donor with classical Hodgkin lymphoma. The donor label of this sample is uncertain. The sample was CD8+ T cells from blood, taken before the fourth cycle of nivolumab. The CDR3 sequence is CASSPGEVAEQFF. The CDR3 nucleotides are TGTGCCAGCAGCCCCGGGGAGGTGGCTGAGCAGTTCTTC.